These 21 T cell receptor beta chains originate from one sample sequenced in a study of shared clonotypes between healthy human individuals. This table comes from immunoSEQ multiplex PCR, and its TCRdb copy is limited to in-frame clones, with some not included. The data show approximately 2,300,000 clones, around 90% seen once. Sequenced sample: naive CD4+ T cells from PBMCs. As for subset: CD45RA+ positively selected. Receptor source: a man aged 18 to 35 in good health. Some clones in this sample may be carry-over from other donors' samples.

The chain couples TRBV7-9 to TRBJ2-7; D perhaps matches TRBD2 (5 bases). This CDR3 comprises 15 residues. Trimming pared 5 bases from V and 2 bases from J, leaving 16 bases between. Germline CDR1 is SEHNR and CDR2 is FQNEAQ (reference sequence). CDR3 sequence reads: CASSLLLGSTYEQYF. In DNA form, the CDR3 reads TGTGCCAGCAGCCTGCTGTTGGGGAGTACCTACGAGCAGTACTTC.

The chain couples TRBV6-5 to TRBJ2-3, with 9 bases fitting TRBD2. CDR1 MNHEY and CDR2 SVGAGI come from the germline V gene. The CDR3 sequence is 15 residues long. The trim removed 2 bases at V and 2 bases at J, leaving 2 bases unmatched. The CDR3 loop is CASSYLAGNTDTQYF. CDR3 nucleotide sequence: TGTGCCAGCAGTTACCTAGCGGGGAACACAGATACGCAGTATTTT.

This chain joins TRBV5-4 and TRBJ2-3; D is unclear. The CDR3 covers 13 residues. V lost 4 bases and J lost 0, with 6 bases in between. CDR1 and CDR2 from the germline V gene are SGHNT and YYREEE (reference sequence). In DNA, the CDR3 is TGTGCCAGCAGCCCGTCTAGCACAGATACGCAGTATTTT. Translating it yields CASSPSSTDTQYF.

The chain uses TRBV6-5 and TRBJ1-2; 7 nucleotides line up with TRBD1. The CDR3 is made up of 15 amino acids. V shed 6 bases and J 4 bases; nucleotides not matched to a gene: 11. CDR1 is MNHEY and CDR2 is SVGAGI in the germline V gene. CDR3 bases: TGTGCCAGCAGCAGCCTTGGGACAGCTTCCTATGGCTACACCTTC. It is translated as CASSSLGTASYGYTF.

The genes are TRBV19 and TRBJ2-2, with 11 positions matching TRBD1. Trimming took 9 bases from V and 5 from J; bases not matched to a gene: 5. The CDR3 is 14 amino acids. In germline, CDR1 is LNHDA, CDR2 SQIVND (reference sequence). CDR3 sequence reads: CASRGTGGTGELFF. DNA of the CDR3: TGTGCCAGCCGTGGGACAGGGGGGACCGGGGAGCTGTTTTTT.

CDR3 region: CASQPGTAIYGYTF. As DNA, the CDR3 is TGTGCCAGCCAACCCGGGACAGCCATCTATGGCTACACCTTC. The chain joins TRBV28 to TRBJ1-2, with 7 bases identical to TRBD1. Trimming removed 8 bases from V and 4 bases from J; junction bases left unmatched: 10. This CDR3 contains 14 residues. Germline V CDR1 and CDR2: MDHEN, SYDVKM.

CDR3: CASSEEGGNYGYTF. The CDR3 coding sequence is TGTGCCAGCAGTGAGGAGGGCGGTAACTATGGCTACACCTTC. The chain links TRBV6-1 to TRBJ1-2; unclear D gene. Germline CDR1 is MNHNS and CDR2 is SASEGT. The CDR3 spans 14 residues. V was shortened by 3 bases and J by 1 base, with 9 bases between the two germline ends.

The CDR3 region has the DNA TGCGCCAGCAGCGAACTAGCGGGAGTCGTGGAGACCCAGTACTTC. Translating gives CASSELAGVVETQYF. This chain links TRBV5-1 with TRBJ2-5; 11 bases fit TRBD2. V was pared by 4 bases and J by 5 bases, with 7 bases of the junction left unmatched. This CDR3 is built from 15 residues. Germline V gives CDR1 SGHRS, CDR2 YFSETQ. The whole variable domain, remainder taken from reference TRBV5-1 and TRBJ2-5, is KAGVTQTPRYLIKTRGQQVTLSCSPISGHRSVSWYQQTPGQGLQFLFEYFSETQRNKGNFPGRFSGRQFSNSRSEMNVSTLELGDSALYLCASSELAGVVETQYFGPGTRLLVL.

Comments on this clone: This same CDR3 is encoded by further DNA sequences in the sample. The V call is TRBV6-5, the J call TRBJ1-2; no definite D call. The CDR3 is 14 residues long. Germline-derived CDR1 and CDR2 are MNHEY and SVGAGI. The ends were cut back, 5 bases at V and 8 bases at J, with 18 bases in the middle. CDR3 coding DNA: TGTGCCAGCAGTCGCCTCGACGGAGCTCGAGGCTACACCTTC. It is translated as CASSRLDGARGYTF.

This clone was counted a single time. The sample carries other DNA sequences with the same CDR3. The V call is TRBV9, the J call TRBJ2-5; a weak D match, TRBD2 (6 bases). Between the trimmed V and J ends, which lost 0 bases and 3 bases, there was a span of 6 bases. Germline V gives CDR1 SGDLS, CDR2 YYNGEE. There are 13 residues in the CDR3. The DNA of the CDR3 is TGTGCCAGCAGCGTAGGGGGGGAAGAGACCCAGTACTTC. Its translation is CASSVGGEETQYF.

The chain carries TRBV29-1 and TRBJ2-1; 10 bases align to TRBD2. Germline V CDR1 and CDR2: SQVTM, ANQGSEA. The CDR3 runs 12 residues. V lost 4 bases, J lost 13 bases, and 7 bases stayed unmatched. The CDR3 DNA follows: TGCAGCGTTGGAGGTAGCGGGAGGCAACAGTTCTTC. Amino acids: CSVGGSGRQQFF.

The chain combines TRBV6-6 with TRBJ2-5, with 10 bases identical to TRBD2. CDR3 length: 15 residues. The V and J ends lost 4 bases and 5 bases, in that order; junction bases with no gene match: 7. Germline V gene data show CDR1 as MNHNY and CDR2 as SVGAGI (reference sequence). CDR3 in amino acids: CASSSQREGRETQYF. CDR3 sequence (DNA): TGTGCCAGCAGTTCACAGCGGGAGGGCCGGGAGACCCAGTACTTC.

This clone was picked up a small number of times. The V call is TRBV7-8, the J call TRBJ1-5, with a possible D match to TRBD1 (6 bases). CDR1 and CDR2 (germline): SGHVS, FQNEAQ. This CDR3 contains 13 residues. V lost 1 base and J 11 bases, leaving 12 bases between the germline ends. Written as DNA, the CDR3 is TGTGCCAGCAGCTTAGTCCACAGGGATTCCCAGCATTTT. As protein: CASSLVHRDSQHF.

This chain connects TRBV4-1 to TRBJ1-1; D is perhaps TRBD1 (6 bases). V lost 4 bases and J 2 bases, leaving 11 bases between the germline ends. From germline, CDR1 is MGHRA and CDR2 YSYEKL. The CDR3 covers 14 residues. CDR3: CASSPRTENTEAFF. DNA of the CDR3: TGCGCCAGCAGCCCCCGGACAGAAAACACTGAAGCTTTCTTT.

The chain links TRBV9 to TRBJ2-1; TRBD2 matches 7 bases. Germline V gene lookup returns CDR1 SGDLS and CDR2 YYNGEE. The trim removed 3 bases at V and 5 bases at J, leaving 8 bases unmatched. The CDR3 is 15 amino acids. CDR3 DNA sequence: TGTGCCAGCAGCGCCCTGGGACTATCCCACAATGAGCAGTTCTTC. It specifies CASSALGLSHNEQFF.

V and J are TRBV27 and TRBJ2-7; possibly TRBD1 or TRBD2 for D (5 bases each). The CDR3 totals 15 residues. Per the germline V gene, CDR1 is MNHEY and CDR2 is SMNVEV (reference sequence). V was pared by 6 bases and J by 0 bases, with 15 bases between. CDR3: CASRRGAGSSYEQYF. In DNA form, the CDR3 reads TGTGCCAGCAGACGTGGGGCAGGGAGCTCCTACGAGCAGTACTTC.

The chain combines TRBV19 with TRBJ1-1; D is uncertain. V was cut by 7 bases and J by 0 bases, with 18 bases left in between. The CDR3 spans 16 residues. Per the germline V gene, CDR1 is LNHDA and CDR2 is SQIVND (reference sequence). CDR3 region: CASIGPKPGMNTEAFF. For the CDR3, the DNA is TGTGCCAGTATAGGACCTAAGCCAGGCATGAACACTGAAGCTTTCTTT.

This clone has only one observation. J is TRBJ2-1 and V is TRBV19, with D perhaps given as TRBD1 or TRBD2 (5 bases each). Deletions cut 9 bases from V and 11 bases from J, with 20 bases between. Germline CDR1 reads LNHDA; CDR2 reads SQIVND (reference sequence). The CDR3 consists of 13 residues. CDR3 loop: CASSNLGVWKQFF. CDR3 nucleotides: TGTGCCAGCTCCAACTTGGGGGTTTGGAAGCAGTTCTTC.

CDR3 bases: TGCGCCAGCAGCTTGGCCTCGGTGACTAGCGGGAGCTACGAGCAGTACTTC. It is translated as CASSLASVTSGSYEQYF. The chain employs TRBV5-1 and TRBJ2-7; 12 positions match TRBD2. Germline V CDR1 and CDR2: SGHRS, YFSETQ. The CDR3 is 17 amino acids. With 0 bases clipped from V and 3 bases from J, the junction kept 7 bases outside the gene matches.

The chain has TRBV11-2 and TRBJ2-7, with D perhaps TRBD1 or TRBD2 (6 bases each). CDR1 and CDR2 (germline): SGHAT, FQNNGV. The CDR3 has 16 residues. Deletions cut 1 base from V and 2 bases from J, with 15 bases between. CDR3 sequence: CASSLAETGLTYEQYF. DNA of the CDR3: TGTGCCAGCAGCTTAGCCGAGACAGGACTAACCTACGAGCAGTACTTC.

A word on this clone: Other DNA variants within this sample encode the same CDR3. The chain carries TRBV18 and TRBJ1-3; D is unclear. This CDR3 comprises 13 residues. Trimming left V 4 bases short and J 4 bases short, with 8 bases between. Per the germline V gene, CDR1 is KGHSH and CDR2 is LQKENI. CDR3 in amino acids: CASSQGSGNTIYF. CDR3 nucleotide sequence: TGTGCCAGCTCACAGGGCTCGGGAAACACCATATATTTT.